The sequence of this T cell receptor beta chain was determined in a study of blood T cell repertoires in COVID-19. Authors' methods: Amplification of reference gene primers provided the estimated nucleated cell counts. Sequenced by immunoSEQ multiplex PCR; TCRdb stores in-frame clones only, minus some. D and trimming were read from the DNA, whereas the V and J calls and clone size are those reported in that table. In the table there are around 75,000 clones, 75% to 90% of which are singletons. V lost 6 bases and J 3 bases, leaving 11 bases between the germline ends. This CDR3 has 13 residues. Germline CDR1 is LNHDA and CDR2 is SQIVND (reference sequence).

V gene TRBV19 combines with J gene TRBJ2-5; no reliable D call. The source material was peripheral blood. The sequence came from a man aged 45-60 years with COVID-19, enrolled during active disease. The DNA for the CDR3 is TGTGCCAGTAGCTCCGGTTATAAAGAGACCCAGTACTTC. As protein: CASSSGYKETQYF.